The TCR beta chain described here comes from a study of T cell responses to AZD1222 COVID-19 vaccine. Findings and caveats of the study: AZD1222 recipients seropositive at baseline numbered only five or six.

The CDR3 covers 13 residues. Germline-derived CDR1 and CDR2 are SGHAT and FQNNGV. Trimming left V 5 bases short and J 5 bases short, with 12 bases between. Of note for this clone: Antigen unknown.

Using immunoSEQ multiplex PCR, the repertoire was profiled, and TCRdb retains in-frame clones only, with some absent. The sample includes 110,000 to 150,000 clones, approximately 90% of them seen just once. V and J are TRBV11-2 and TRBJ1-2; D call uncertain. The receptor was derived from an adult in good health. The sequences come from peripheral blood, collected on day 0 of AZD1222 vaccination. CDR3 in amino acids: CASSLQPGYGYTF. The CDR3 coding sequence is TGTGCCAGCAGCCTCCAGCCTGGGTATGGCTACACCTTC. Using reference TRBV11-2 and TRBJ1-2 for the parts outside the CDR3, the full variable domain is EAGVAQSPRYKIIEKRQSVAFWCNPISGHATLYWYQQILGQGPKLLIQFQNNGVVDDSQLPKDRFSAERLKGVDSTLKIQPAKLEDSAVYLCASSLQPGYGYTFGSGTRLTVV.